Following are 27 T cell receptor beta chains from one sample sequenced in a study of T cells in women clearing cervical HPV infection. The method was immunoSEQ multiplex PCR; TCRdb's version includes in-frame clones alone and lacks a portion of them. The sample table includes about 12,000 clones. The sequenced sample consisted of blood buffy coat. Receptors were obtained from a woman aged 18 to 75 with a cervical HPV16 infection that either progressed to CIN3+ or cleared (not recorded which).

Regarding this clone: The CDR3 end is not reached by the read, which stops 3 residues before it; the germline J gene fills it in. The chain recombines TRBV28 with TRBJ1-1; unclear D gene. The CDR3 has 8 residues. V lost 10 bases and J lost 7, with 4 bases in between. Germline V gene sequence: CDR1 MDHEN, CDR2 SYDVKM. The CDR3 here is CATNEAFF. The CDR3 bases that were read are TGTGCCACCAATGAA.

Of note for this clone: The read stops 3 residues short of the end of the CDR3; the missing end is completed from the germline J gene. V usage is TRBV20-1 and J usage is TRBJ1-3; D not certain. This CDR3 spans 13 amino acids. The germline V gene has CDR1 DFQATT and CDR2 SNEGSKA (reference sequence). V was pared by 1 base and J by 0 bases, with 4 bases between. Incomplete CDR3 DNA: TGCAGTGCTAGAGGAGGCTCTGGAAACACC. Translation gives CSARGGSGNT. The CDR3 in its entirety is CSARGGSGNTIYF.

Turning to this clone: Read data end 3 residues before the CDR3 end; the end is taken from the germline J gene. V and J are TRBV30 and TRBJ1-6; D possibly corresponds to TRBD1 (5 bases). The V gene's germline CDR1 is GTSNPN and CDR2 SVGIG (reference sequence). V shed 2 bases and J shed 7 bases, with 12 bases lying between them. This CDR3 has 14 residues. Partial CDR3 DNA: TGTGCCTGGAGTCTCGTCCCAGGGAATTCACCC. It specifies CAWSLVPGNSP. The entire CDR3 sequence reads CAWSLVPGNSPLHF.

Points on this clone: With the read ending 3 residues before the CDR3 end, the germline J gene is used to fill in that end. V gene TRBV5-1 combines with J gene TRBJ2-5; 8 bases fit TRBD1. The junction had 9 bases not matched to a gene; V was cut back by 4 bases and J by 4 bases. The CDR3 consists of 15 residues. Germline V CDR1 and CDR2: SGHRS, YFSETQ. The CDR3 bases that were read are TGCGCCAGCAGCACCAGACAGGGGTCGACAGAGACC. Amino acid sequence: CASSTRQGSTET. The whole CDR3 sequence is CASSTRQGSTETQYF.

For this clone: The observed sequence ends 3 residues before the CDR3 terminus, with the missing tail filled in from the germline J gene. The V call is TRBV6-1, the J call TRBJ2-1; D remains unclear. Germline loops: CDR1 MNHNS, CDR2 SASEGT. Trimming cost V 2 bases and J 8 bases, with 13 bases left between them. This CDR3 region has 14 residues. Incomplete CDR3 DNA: TGTGCCAGCAGTGAATGGGTCGATCGGGATGAG. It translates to CASSEWVDRDE. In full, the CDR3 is CASSEWVDRDEQFF.

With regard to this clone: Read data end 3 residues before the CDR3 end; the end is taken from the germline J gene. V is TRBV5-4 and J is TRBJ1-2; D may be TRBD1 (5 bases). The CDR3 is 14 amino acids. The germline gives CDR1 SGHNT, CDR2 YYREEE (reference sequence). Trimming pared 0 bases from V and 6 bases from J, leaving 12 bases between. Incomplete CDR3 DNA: TGTGCCAGCAGCTTGGGCAGCAACAGGAATGGC. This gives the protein CASSLGSNRNG. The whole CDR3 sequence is CASSLGSNRNGYTF.

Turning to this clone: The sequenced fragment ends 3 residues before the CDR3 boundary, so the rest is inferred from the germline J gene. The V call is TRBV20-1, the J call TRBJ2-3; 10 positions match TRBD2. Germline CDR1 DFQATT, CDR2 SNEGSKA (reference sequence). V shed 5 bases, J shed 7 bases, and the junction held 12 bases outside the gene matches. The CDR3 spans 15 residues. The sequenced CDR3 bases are TGCAGTGCTTCGGATAGCGGGGGGTCCGATAATACG. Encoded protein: CSASDSGGSDNT. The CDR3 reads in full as CSASDSGGSDNTQYF.

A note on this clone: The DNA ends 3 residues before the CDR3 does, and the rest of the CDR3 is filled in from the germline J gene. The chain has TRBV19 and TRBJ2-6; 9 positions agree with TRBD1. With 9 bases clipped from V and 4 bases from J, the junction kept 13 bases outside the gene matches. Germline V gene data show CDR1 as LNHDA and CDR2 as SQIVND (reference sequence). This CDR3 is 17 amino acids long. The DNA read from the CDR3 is TGTGCCAGCCAAACCGGGACAGGGAAAACAGGGGCCAACGTC. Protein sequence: CASQTGTGKTGANV. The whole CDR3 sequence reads CASQTGTGKTGANVLTF. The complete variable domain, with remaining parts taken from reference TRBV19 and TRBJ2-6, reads DGGITQSPKYLFRKEGQNVTLSCEQNLNHDAMYWYRQDPGQGLRLIYYSQIVNDFQKGDIAEGYSVSREKKESFPLTVTSAQKNPTAFYLCASQTGTGKTGANVLTFGAGSRLTVL.

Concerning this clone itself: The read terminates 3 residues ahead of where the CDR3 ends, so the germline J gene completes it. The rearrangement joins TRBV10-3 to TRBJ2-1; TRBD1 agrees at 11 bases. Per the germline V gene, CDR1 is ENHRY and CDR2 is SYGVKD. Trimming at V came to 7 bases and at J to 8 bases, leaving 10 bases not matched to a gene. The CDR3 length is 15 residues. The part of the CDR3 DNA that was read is TGTGCCATCACCGCTAATGGACAGGGGGCGGATGAG. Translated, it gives CAITANGQGADE. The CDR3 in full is CAITANGQGADEQFF.

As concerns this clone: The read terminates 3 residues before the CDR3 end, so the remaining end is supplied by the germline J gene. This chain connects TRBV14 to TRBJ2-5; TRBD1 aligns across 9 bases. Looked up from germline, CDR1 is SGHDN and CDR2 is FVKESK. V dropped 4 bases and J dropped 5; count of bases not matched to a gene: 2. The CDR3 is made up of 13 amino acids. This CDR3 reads CASSRTGDETQYF. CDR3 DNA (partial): TGTGCCAGCAGCCGGACAGGGGACGAGACC. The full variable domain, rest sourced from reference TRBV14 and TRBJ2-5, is EAGVTQFPSHSVIEKGQTVTLRCDPISGHDNLYWYRRVMGKEIKFLLHFVKESKQDESGMPNNRFLAERTGGTYSTLKVQPAELEDSGVYFCASSRTGDETQYFGPGTRLLVL.

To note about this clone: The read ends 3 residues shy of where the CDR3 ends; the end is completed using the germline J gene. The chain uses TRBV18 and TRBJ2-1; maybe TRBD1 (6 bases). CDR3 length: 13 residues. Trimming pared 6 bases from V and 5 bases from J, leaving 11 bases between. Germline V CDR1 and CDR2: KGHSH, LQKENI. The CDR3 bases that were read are TGTGCCAGCTCGCCCGGGACAAACAATGAG. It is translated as CASSPGTNNE. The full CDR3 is CASSPGTNNEQFF.

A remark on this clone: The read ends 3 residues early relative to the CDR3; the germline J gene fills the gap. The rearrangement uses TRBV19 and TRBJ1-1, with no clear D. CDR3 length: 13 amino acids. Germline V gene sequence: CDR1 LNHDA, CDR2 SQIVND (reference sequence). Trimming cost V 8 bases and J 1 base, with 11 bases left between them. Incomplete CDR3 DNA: TGTGCCAGTGCGGTCAATCAGAACACTGAA. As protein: CASAVNQNTE. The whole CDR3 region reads CASAVNQNTEAFF. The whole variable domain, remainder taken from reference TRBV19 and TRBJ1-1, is DGGITQSPKYLFRKEGQNVTLSCEQNLNHDAMYWYRQDPGQGLRLIYYSQIVNDFQKGDIAEGYSVSREKKESFPLTVTSAQKNPTAFYLCASAVNQNTEAFFGQGTRLTVV.

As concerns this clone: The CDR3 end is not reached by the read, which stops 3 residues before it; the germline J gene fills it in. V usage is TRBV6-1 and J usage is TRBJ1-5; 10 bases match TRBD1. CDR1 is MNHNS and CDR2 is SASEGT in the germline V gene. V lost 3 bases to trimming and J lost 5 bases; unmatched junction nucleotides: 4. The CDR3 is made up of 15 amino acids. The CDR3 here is CASSEEDRGHQPQHF. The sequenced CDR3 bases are TGTGCCAGCAGTGAGGAAGACAGGGGGCATCAGCCC.

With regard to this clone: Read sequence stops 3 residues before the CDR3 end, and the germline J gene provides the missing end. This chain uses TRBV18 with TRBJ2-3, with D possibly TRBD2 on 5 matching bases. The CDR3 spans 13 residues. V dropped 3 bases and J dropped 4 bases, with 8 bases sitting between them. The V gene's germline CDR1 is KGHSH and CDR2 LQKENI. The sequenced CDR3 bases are TGTGCCAGCTCACCTGCCGGGGCAGATACG. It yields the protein CASSPAGADT. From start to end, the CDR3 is CASSPAGADTQYF.

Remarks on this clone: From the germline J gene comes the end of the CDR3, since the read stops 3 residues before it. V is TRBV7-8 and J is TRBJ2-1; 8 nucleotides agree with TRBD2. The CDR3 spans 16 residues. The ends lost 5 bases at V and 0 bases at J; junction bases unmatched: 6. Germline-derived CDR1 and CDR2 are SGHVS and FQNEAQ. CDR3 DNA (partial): TGTGCCAGCAGCGTGAGCGGGGGAAGCTCCTACAATGAG. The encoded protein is CASSVSGGSSYNE. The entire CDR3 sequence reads CASSVSGGSSYNEQFF. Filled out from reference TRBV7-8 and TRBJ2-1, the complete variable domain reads GAGVSQSPRYKVAKRGQDVALRCDPISGHVSLFWYQQALGQGPEFLTYFQNEAQLDKSGLPSDRFFAERPEGSVSTLKIQRTQQEDSAVYLCASSVSGGSSYNEQFFGPGTRLTVL.

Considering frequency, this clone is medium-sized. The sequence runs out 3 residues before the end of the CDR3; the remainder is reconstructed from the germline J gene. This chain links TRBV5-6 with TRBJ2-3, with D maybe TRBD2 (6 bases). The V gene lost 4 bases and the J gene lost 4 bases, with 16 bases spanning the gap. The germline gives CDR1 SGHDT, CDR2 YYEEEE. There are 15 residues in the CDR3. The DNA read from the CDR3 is TGTGCCAGCAGCACCGGGACTTCCCCAGCAGATACG. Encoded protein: CASSTGTSPADT. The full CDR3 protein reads CASSTGTSPADTQYF. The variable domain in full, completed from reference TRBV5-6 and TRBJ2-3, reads DAGVTQSPTHLIKTRGQQVTLRCSPKSGHDTVSWYQQALGQGPQFIFQYYEEEERQRGNFPDRFSGHQFPNYSSELNVNALLLGDSALYLCASSTGTSPADTQYFGPGTRLTVL.

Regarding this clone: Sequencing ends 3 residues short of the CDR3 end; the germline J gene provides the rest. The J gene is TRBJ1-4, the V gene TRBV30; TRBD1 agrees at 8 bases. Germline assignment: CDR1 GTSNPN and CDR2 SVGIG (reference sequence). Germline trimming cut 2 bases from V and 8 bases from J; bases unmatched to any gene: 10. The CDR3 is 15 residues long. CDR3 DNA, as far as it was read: TGTGCCTGGAGTCGGCCGGACAGGGCGGGCGAAAAA. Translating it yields CAWSRPDRAGEK. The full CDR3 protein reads CAWSRPDRAGEKLFF.

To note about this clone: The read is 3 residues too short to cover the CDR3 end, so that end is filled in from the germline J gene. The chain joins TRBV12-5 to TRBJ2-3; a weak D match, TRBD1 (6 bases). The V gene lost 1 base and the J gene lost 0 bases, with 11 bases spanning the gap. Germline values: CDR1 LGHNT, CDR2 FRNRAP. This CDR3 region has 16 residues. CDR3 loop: CASGLGRGPSTDTQYF. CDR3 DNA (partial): TGTGCTAGTGGTTTGGGCAGGGGCCCTAGCACAGATACG. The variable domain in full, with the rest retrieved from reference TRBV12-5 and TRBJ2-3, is DARVTQTPRHKVTEMGQEVTMRCQPILGHNTVFWYRQTMMQGLELLAYFRNRAPLDDSGMPKDRFSAEMPDATLATLKIQPSEPRDSAVYFCASGLGRGPSTDTQYFGPGTRLTVL.

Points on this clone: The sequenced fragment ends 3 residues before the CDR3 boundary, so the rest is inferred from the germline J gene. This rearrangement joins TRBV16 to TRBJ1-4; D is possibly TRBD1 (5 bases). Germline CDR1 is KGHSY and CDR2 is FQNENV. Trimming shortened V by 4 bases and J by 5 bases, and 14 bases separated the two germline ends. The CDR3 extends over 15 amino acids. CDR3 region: CASSPMETANEKLFF. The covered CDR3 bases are TGTGCCAGCAGCCCGATGGAGACAGCCAATGAAAAA.

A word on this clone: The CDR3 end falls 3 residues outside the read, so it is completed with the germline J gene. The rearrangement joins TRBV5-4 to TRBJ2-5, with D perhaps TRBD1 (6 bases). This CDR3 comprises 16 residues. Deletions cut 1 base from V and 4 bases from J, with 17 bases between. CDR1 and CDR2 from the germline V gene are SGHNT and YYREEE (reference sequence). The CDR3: CASSLRDTPRGETQYF. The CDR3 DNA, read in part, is TGTGCCAGCAGCTTGAGGGACACCCCTCGGGGAGAGACC.

This CDR3 reads CASSALGPTDTYTF. The CDR3 DNA, read in part, is TGTGCCAGCAGCGCACTAGGCCCCACAGATACC. V and J are TRBV7-3 and TRBJ1-2; D gene ambiguous. The read comes to an end 3 residues before the CDR3 does, leaving the germline J gene to fill in the end. CDR1 is SGHTA and CDR2 is FQGTGA in the germline V gene. CDR3 length equals 14 residues. Full variable domain (outside the CDR3, taken from reference TRBV7-3 and TRBJ1-2): GAGVSQTPSNKVTEKGKYVELRCDPISGHTALYWYRQSLGQGPEFLIYFQGTGAADDSGLPNDRFFAVRPEGSVSTLKIQRTERGDSAVYLCASSALGPTDTYTFGSGTRLTVV.

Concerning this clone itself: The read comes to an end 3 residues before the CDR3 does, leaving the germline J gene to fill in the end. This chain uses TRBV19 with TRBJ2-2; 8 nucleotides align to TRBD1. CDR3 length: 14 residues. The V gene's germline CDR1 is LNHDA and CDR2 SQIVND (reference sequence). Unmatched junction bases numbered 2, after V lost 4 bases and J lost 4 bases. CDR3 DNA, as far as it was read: TGTGCCAGTAGTAGGACAGGGCGCACCGGGGAG. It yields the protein CASSRTGRTGE. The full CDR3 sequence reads CASSRTGRTGELFF.

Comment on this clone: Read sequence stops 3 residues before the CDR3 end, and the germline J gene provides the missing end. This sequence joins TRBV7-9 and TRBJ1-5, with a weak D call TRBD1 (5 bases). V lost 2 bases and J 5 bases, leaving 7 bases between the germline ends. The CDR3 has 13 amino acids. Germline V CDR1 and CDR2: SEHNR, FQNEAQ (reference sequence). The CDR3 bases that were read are TGTGCCAGCAGCTTACAGGGAGATCAGCCC. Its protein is CASSLQGDQP. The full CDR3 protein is CASSLQGDQPQHF.

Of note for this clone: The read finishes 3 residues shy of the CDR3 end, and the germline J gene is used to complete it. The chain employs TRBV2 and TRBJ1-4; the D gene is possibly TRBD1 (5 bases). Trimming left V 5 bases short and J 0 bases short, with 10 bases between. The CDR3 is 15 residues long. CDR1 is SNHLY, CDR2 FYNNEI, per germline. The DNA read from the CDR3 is TGTGCCAGCAGTCAAACGGGGGCAACTAATGAAAAA. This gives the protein CASSQTGATNEK. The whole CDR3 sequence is CASSQTGATNEKLFF. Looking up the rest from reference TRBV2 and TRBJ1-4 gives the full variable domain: EPEVTQTPSHQVTQMGQEVILRCVPISNHLYFYWYRQILGQKVEFLVSFYNNEISEKSEIFDDQFSVERPDGSNFTLKIRSTKLEDSAMYFCASSQTGATNEKLFFGSGTQLSVL.

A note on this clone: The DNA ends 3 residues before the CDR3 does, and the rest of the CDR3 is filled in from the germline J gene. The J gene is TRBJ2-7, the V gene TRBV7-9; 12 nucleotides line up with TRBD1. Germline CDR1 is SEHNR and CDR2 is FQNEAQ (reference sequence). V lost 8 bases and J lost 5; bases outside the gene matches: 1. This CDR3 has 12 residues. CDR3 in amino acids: CASGTGGDEQYF. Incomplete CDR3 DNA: TGTGCCAGCGGGACAGGGGGCGACGAG.

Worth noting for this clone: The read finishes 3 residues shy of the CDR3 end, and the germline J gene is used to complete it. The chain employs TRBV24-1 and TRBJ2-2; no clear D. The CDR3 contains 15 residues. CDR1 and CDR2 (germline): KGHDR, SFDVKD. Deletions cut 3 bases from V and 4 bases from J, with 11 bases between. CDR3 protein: CATSDTPVATGELFF. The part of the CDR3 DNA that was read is TGTGCCACCAGTGATACCCCCGTGGCCACCGGGGAG.

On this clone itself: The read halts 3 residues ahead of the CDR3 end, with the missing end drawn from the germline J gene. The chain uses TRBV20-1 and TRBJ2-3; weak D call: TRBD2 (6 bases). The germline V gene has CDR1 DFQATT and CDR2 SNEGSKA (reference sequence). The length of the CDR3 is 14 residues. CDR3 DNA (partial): TGCAGCGCTGAGGGGAGCGGGTTGGCAAAGACG. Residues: CSAEGSGLAKT. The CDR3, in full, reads CSAEGSGLAKTQYF.